This T cell receptor beta chain was observed in a study of technical replicates of blood from four donors (dated by TCRdb to 2017 to 2019). Cut back by 4 bases and 7 bases, the V and J ends lie 10 bases apart. From the cysteine up to the phenylalanine, the CDR3 has a length of 12 residues. The sequence is cut down to CDR3 DNA, 36 bases in frame from base 1. CDR1 and CDR2, looked up from the germline V gene, are SGHTA and FQGNSA. Library creation used the immunoSEQ multiplex PCR assay. In its TCRdb copy, this immuneACCESS table keeps in-frame sequences only and misses some clones. Where compared with another copy, unresolved V genes explain less than half of these, and the others have no known cause. The sample includes about 81,000 clones, with around 95% observed a single time. The ten largest clones add up to about 0.37% of the sample. This clone was picked up a small number of times. The antigen this receptor binds is unknown. No much larger clone exists at a distance of one base, and base qualities are not known.

What was sequenced was T cells isolated from PBMCs. The sequence links TRBV7-2 to TRBJ1-2; TRBD1 is a weak D gene call, 5 bases matching. The TCR comes from a human donor in good health. CDR3 region: CASSSSGLGYTF. Read as DNA, the sequence is TGTGCCAGCAGCTCCTCAGGGCTTGGCTACACCTTC.